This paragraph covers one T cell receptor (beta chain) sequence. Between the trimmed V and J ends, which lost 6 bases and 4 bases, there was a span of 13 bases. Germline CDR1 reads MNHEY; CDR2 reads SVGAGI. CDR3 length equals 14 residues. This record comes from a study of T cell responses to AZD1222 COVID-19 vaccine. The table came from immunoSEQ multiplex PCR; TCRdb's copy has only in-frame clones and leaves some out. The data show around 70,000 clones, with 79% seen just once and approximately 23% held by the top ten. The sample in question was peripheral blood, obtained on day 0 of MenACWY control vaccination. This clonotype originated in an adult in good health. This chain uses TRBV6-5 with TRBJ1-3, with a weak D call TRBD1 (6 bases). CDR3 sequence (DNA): TGTGCCAGCAGCCGGGTGGGGGGCGGAAACACCATATATTTT. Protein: CASSRVGGGNTIYF.